This T cell receptor beta chain was observed in a study of cytomegalovirus exposure and HLA in healthy donors. Overall study: A prior analysis found 117 million unique TCR beta sequences from 170 million or so T cells.

V was pared by 3 bases and J by 5 bases, with 6 bases of the junction left unmatched. Looked up from germline, CDR1 is SGHRS and CDR2 is YFSETQ. CDR3 length: 16 residues. This PCR relied on a set of 60 Vbeta primers and 13 Jbeta primers. The table came from immunoSEQ multiplex PCR; TCRdb's copy has only in-frame clones and leaves some out. Here the sample spans 40,000 to 60,000 clones, around 70% being singletons. General study results and limits: A later analysis found TCR association rates differed by HLA locus, highest for DRB1 and lowest for HLA-C.

Of note for this clone: The antigen remains unidentified. This sample includes further DNA sequences coding for the same CDR3.

The V and J genes are TRBV5-1 and TRBJ2-1; 12 positions agree with TRBD2. Sequencing was carried out using PBMCs. The sequence was collected from a woman aged 45-65 years in good health and CMV-seronegative. The DNA for the CDR3 is TGCGCCAGCAGCTCCCGGACTAGCGGGACCCACAATGAGCAGTTCTTC. Encoded protein: CASSSRTSGTHNEQFF.